This TCR beta chain was retrieved from a study of shared clonotypes between healthy human individuals. Study results and limitations: A generally larger estimated richness was seen in naive subsets than in memory subsets.

About this clone itself: Its matching antigen is unknown.

This CDR3 has 15 residues. V shed 0 bases and J shed 0 bases, with 6 bases lying between them. Germline values: CDR1 MNHEY, CDR2 SVGAGI. Using immunoSEQ multiplex PCR, the repertoire was profiled, and TCRdb retains in-frame clones only, with some absent. The sample lists roughly 500,000 clones; roughly 95% were seen once. The chain carries TRBV6-5 and TRBJ1-3; no clear D. This TCR came from a woman aged 25 to 39 in good health. Sequencing was performed on naive CD4+ T cells sorted from blood. Subset described: CD45RA+ positively selected. CDR3 amino acids: CASSYSLHSGNTIYF. CDR3 nucleotide sequence: TGTGCCAGCAGTTACTCACTCCACTCTGGAAACACCATATATTTT.